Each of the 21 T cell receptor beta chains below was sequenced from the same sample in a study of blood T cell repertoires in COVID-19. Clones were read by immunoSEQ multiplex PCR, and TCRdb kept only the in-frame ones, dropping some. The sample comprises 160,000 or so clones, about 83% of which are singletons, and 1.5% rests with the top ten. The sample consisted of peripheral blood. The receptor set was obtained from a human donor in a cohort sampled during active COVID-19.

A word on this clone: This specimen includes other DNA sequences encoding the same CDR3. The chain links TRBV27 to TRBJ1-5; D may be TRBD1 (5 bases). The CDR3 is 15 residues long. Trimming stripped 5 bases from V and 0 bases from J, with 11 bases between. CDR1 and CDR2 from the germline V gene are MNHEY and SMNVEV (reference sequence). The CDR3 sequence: CASSVDSYSNQPQHF. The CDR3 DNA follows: TGTGCCAGCAGTGTAGACAGCTATAGCAATCAGCCCCAGCATTTT.

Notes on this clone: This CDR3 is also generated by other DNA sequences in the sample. The CDR3 is CASSPGTGGTEAFF. In DNA, the CDR3 is TGTGCCAGCTCACCAGGGACAGGGGGCACTGAAGCTTTCTTT. V usage is TRBV18 and J usage is TRBJ1-1; 11 bases are shared with TRBD1. Per the germline V gene, CDR1 is KGHSH and CDR2 is LQKENI. With V trimmed by 2 bases and J by 4 bases, 0 bases remained unmatched. CDR3 length: 14 residues.

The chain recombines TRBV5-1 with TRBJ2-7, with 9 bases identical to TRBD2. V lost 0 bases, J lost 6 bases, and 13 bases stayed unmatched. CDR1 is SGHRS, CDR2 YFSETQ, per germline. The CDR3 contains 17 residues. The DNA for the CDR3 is TGCGCCAGCAGCTTGGTATTAGCGGGAGACCATCTTAGCGAGCAGTACTTC. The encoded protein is CASSLVLAGDHLSEQYF.

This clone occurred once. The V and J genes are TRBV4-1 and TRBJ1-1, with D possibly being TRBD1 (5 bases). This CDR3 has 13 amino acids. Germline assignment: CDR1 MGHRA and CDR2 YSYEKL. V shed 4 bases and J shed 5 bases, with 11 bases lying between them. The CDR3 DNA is TGCGCCAGCAGCCGAGGGGAGGGGACTGAAGCTTTCTTT. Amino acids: CASSRGEGTEAFF.

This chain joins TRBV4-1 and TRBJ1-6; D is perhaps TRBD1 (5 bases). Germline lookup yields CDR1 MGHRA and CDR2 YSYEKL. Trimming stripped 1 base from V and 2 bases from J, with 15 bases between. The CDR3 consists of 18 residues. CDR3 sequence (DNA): TGCGCCAGCAGCCAAGCCCGGGGAGGGGTCCCCTATAATTCACCCCTCCACTTT. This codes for CASSQARGGVPYNSPLHF.

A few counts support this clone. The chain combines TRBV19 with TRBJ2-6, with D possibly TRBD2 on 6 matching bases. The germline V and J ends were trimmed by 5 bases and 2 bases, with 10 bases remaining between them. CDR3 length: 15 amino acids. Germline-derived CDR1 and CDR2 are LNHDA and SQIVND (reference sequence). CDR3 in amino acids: CASSPRTTGANVLTF. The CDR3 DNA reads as TGTGCCAGTAGTCCTCGGACTACTGGGGCCAACGTCCTGACTTTC. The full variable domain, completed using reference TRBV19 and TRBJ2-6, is DGGITQSPKYLFRKEGQNVTLSCEQNLNHDAMYWYRQDPGQGLRLIYYSQIVNDFQKGDIAEGYSVSREKKESFPLTVTSAQKNPTAFYLCASSPRTTGANVLTFGAGSRLTVL.

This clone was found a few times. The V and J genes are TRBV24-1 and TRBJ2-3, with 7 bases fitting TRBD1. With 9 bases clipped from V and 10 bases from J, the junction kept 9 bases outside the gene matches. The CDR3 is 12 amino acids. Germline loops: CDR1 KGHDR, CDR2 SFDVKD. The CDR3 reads CATQIKGAPQYF. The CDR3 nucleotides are TGTGCCACCCAAATCAAGGGGGCCCCGCAGTATTTT.

For the CDR3, the DNA is TGTGCCAGCTCACTGGACAGGGCGCAAGAGACCCAGTACTTC. Translating gives CASSLDRAQETQYF. The rearrangement links TRBV18 to TRBJ2-5; 8 bases are shared with TRBD1. Germline V CDR1 and CDR2: KGHSH, LQKENI. This CDR3 has 14 amino acids. V was pared by 4 bases and J by 2 bases, with 3 bases of the junction left unmatched.

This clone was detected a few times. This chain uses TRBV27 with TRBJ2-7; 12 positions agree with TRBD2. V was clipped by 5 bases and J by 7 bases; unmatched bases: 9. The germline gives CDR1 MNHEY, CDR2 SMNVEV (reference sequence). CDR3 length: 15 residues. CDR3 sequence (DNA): TGTGCCAGCAGTCCCAGACTAGCGGGAGCGGAAGAGCAGTACTTC. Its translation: CASSPRLAGAEEQYF.

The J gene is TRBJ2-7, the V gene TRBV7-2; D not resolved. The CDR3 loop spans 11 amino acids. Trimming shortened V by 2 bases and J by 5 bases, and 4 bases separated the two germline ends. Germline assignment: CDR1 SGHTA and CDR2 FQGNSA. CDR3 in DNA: TGTGCCAGCAGCTTATATCACGAGCAGTACTTC. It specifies CASSLYHEQYF.

The CDR3 spells CASTEQGFSYGYTF. CDR3 in DNA: TGTGCCAGTACCGAGCAGGGATTCTCCTATGGCTACACCTTC. V gene TRBV19 combines with J gene TRBJ1-2, with a possible D match to TRBD1 (5 bases). Trimming pared 7 bases from V and 4 bases from J, leaving 16 bases between. The CDR3 totals 14 residues. The V gene's germline CDR1 is LNHDA and CDR2 SQIVND (reference sequence).

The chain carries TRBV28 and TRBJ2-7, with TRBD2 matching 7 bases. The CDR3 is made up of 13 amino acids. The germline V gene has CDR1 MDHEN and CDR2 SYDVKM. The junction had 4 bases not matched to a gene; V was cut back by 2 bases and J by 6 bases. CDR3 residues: CASSLTGGAEQYF. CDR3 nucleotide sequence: TGTGCCAGCAGTTTAACGGGAGGAGCCGAGCAGTACTTC.

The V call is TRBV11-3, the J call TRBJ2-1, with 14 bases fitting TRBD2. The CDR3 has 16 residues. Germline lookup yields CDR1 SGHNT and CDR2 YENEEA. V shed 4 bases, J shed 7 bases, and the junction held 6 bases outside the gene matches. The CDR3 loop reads CASSSTSGRVGNEQFF. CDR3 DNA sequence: TGTGCCAGCAGCTCGACTAGCGGGAGGGTAGGAAATGAGCAGTTCTTC.

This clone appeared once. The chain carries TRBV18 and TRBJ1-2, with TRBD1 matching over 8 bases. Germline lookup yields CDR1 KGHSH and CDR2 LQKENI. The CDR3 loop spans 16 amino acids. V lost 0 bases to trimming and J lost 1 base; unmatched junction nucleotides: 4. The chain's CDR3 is CASSPPSQGDNYGYTF. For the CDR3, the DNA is TGTGCCAGCTCACCACCTTCACAGGGGGATAACTATGGCTACACCTTC.

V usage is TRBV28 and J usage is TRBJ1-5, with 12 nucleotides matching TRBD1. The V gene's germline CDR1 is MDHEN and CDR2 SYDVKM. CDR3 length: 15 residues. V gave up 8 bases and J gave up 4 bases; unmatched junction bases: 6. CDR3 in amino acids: CASGDRGRRNQPQHF. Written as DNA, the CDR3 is TGTGCCAGCGGGGACAGGGGGCGACGTAATCAGCCCCAGCATTTT.

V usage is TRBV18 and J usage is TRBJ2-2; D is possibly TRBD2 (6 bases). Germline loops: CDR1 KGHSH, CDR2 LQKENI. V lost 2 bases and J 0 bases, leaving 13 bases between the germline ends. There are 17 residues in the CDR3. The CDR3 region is CASSPGIAEANTGELFF. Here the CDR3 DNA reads TGTGCCAGCTCACCAGGTATAGCGGAAGCGAACACCGGGGAGCTGTTTTTT.

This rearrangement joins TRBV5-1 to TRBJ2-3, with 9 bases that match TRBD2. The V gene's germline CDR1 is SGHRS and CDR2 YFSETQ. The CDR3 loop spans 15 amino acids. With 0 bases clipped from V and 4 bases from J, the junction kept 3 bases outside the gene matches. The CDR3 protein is CASSLGSGGSDTQYF. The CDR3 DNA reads TGCGCCAGCAGCTTGGGTAGCGGGGGTTCAGATACGCAGTATTTT.

The CDR3 coding sequence is TGCAGTGCTAGTTATAGTACTACCTACGAGCAGTACTTC. Its translation is CSASYSTTYEQYF. This chain connects TRBV20-1 to TRBJ2-7; D is unclear. CDR3 length: 13 amino acids. The V gene lost 3 bases and the J gene lost 2 bases, with 11 bases spanning the gap. Per germline, CDR1 DFQATT and CDR2 SNEGSKA (reference sequence).

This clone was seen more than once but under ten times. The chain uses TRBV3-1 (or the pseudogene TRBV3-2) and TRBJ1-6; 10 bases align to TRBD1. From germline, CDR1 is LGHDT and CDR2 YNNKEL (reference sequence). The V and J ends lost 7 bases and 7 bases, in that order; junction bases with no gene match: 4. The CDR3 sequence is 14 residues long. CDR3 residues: CASKTGGRNSPLHF. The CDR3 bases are TGTGCCAGCAAGACAGGGGGCAGGAATTCACCCCTCCACTTT.

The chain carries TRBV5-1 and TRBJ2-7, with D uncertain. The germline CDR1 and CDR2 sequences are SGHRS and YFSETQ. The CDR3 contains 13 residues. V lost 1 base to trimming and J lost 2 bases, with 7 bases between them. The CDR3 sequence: CASSLSTAYEQYF. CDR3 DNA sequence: TGCGCCAGCAGCTTGAGTACGGCCTACGAGCAGTACTTC.

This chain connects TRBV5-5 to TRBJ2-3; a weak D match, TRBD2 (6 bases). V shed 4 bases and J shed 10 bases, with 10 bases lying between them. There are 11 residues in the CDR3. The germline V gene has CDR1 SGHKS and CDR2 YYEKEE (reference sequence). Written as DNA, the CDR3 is TGTGCCAGCAGCGGGGACTCGTCGCAGTATTTT. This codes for CASSGDSSQYF.